This T cell receptor (beta chain) was documented in a study of T cells in localized non-small cell lung cancer. CDR1 is SEHNR and CDR2 is FQNEAQ in the germline V gene (reference sequence). Trimming took 0 bases from V and 2 from J, leaving 11 bases between them. The CDR3 runs 16 residues. Study results and limitations: Tumor trailed uninvolved adjacent lung in T cell clonality, which peaked there. There were a median roughly 60 of the top 100 tumor clones appearing in adjacent lung.

Worth noting for this clone: Antigen unknown.

The table came from immunoSEQ multiplex PCR; TCRdb's copy has only in-frame clones and leaves some out. The repertoire holds 90,000 to 95,000 clones, with around 90% as singletons. The rearrangement uses TRBV7-9 and TRBJ1-3; D is uncertain. The TCR comes from a man aged 40-75 years with stage I squamous cell lung carcinoma. Material: peripheral blood, obtained before any cancer treatment. CDR3 amino acids: CASSLATPWAGNTIYF. The CDR3 coding sequence is TGTGCCAGCAGCTTAGCGACCCCCTGGGCTGGAAACACCATATATTTT. Full variable domain (outside the CDR3, taken from reference TRBV7-9 and TRBJ1-3): DTGVSQNPRHKITKRGQNVTFRCDPISEHNRLYWYRQTLGQGPEFLTYFQNEAQLEKSRLLSDRFSAERPKGSFSTLEIQRTEQGDSAMYLCASSLATPWAGNTIYFGEGSWLTVV.